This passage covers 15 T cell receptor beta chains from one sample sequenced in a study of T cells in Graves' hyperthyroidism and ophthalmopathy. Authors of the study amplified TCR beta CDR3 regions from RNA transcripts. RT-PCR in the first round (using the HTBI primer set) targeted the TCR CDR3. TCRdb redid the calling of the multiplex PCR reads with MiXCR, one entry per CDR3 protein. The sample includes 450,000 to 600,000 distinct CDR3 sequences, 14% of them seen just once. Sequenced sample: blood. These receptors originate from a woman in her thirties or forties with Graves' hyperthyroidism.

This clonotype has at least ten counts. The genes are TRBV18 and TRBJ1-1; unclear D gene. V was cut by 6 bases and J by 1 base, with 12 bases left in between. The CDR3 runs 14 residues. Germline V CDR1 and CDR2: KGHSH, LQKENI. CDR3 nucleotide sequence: TGTGCCAGCTCGGGCCAAGCAACGAACACTGAAGCTTTCTTT. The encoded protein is CASSGQATNTEAFF.

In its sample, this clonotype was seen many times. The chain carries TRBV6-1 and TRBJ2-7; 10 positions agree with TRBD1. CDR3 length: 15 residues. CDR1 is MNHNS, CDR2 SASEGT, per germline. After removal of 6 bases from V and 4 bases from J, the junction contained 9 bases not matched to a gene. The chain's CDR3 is CASRTVRTGGYEQYF. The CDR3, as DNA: TGTGCCAGCAGGACCGTACGGACAGGGGGGTACGAGCAGTACTTC.

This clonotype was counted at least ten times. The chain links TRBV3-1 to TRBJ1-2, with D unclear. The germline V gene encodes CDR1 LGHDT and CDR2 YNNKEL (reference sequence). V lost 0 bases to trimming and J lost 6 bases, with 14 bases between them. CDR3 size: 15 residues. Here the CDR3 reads CASSQESGGSHGYTF. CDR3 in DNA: TGTGCCAGCAGCCAAGAATCCGGTGGAAGCCATGGCTACACCTTC.

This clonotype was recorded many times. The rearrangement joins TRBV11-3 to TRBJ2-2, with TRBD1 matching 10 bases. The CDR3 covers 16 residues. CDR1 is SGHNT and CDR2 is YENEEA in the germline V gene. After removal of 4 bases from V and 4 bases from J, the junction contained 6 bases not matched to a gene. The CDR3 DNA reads TGTGCCAGCAGCTCCTCCGGGACAGGGGTCACCGGGGAGCTGTTTTTT. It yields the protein CASSSSGTGVTGELFF.

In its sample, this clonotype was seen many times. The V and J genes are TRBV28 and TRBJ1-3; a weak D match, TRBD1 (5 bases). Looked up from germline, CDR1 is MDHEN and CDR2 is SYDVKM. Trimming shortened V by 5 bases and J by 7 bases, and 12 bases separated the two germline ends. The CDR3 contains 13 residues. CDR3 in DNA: TGTGCCAGCAGTCTTCTAGGGGTGAACACCATATATTTT. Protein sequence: CASSLLGVNTIYF.

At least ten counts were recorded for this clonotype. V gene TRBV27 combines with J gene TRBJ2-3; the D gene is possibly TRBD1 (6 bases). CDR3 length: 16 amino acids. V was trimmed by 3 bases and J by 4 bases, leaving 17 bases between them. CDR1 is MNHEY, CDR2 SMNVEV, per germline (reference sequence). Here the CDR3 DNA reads TGTGCCAGCAGTTTTGGACTGAGGGGGTCCGCAGATACGCAGTATTTT. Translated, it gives CASSFGLRGSADTQYF.

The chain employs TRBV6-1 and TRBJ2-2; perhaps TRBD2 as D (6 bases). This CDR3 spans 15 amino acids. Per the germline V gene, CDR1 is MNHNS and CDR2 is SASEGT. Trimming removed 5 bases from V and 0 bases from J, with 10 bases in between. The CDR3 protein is CASSRTITNTGELFF. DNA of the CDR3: TGTGCCAGCAGTCGGACTATAACGAACACCGGGGAGCTGTTTTTT.

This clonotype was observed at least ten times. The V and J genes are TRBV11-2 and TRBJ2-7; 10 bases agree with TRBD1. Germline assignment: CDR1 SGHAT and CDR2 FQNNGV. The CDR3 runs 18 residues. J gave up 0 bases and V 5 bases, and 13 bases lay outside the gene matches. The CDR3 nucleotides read TGTGCCAGCAGCCCCATAGGCCGGGACAGGGGTAGCTCCTACGAGCAGTACTTC. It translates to CASSPIGRDRGSSYEQYF.

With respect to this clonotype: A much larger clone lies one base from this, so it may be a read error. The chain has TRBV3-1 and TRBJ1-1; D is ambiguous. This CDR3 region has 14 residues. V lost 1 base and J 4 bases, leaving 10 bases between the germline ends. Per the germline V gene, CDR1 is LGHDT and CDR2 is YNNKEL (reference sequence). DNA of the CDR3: TGTGCCAGCAGCCAAGGACCCAGGAGCACTGAAGCTTTCTTT. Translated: CASSQGPRSTEAFF.

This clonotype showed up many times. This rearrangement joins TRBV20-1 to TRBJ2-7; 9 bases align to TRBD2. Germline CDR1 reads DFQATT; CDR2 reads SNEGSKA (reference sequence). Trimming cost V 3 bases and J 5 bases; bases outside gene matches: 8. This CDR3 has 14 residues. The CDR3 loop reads CSARQAGGLDEQYF. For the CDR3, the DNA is TGCAGTGCTAGGCAAGCGGGAGGTTTAGACGAGCAGTACTTC.

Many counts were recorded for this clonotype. The CDR3 DNA is TGCAGTGCTAGAGATAGAGTCATGAACACTGAAGCTTTCTTT. Translation: CSARDRVMNTEAFF. The rearrangement joins TRBV20-1 to TRBJ1-1; D is unclear. V gave up 0 bases and J gave up 0 bases, with 8 bases separating them. Germline values: CDR1 DFQATT, CDR2 SNEGSKA (reference sequence). This CDR3 has 14 amino acids.

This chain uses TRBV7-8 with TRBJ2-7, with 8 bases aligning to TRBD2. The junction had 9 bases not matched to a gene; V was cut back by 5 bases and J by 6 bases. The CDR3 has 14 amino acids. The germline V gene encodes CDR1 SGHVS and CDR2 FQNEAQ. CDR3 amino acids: CASSPGGEKAEQYF. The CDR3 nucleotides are TGTGCCAGCAGCCCCGGGGGGGAAAAGGCCGAGCAGTACTTC.

CDR3 sequence reads: CASSPGGVATQETQYF. The CDR3 region has the DNA TGTGCCAGCAGTCCAGGGGGCGTGGCAACCCAAGAGACCCAGTACTTC. The chain links TRBV12-3 or TRBV12-4 to TRBJ2-5, with TRBD1 matching over 8 bases. The junction had 9 bases not matched to a gene; V was cut back by 5 bases and J by 1 base. This CDR3 is 16 amino acids long.

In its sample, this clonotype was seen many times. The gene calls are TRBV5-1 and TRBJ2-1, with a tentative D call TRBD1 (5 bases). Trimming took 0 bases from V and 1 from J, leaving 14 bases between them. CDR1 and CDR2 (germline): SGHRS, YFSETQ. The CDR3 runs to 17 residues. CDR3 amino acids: CASSLGQPYTSYNEQFF. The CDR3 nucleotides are TGCGCCAGCAGCTTGGGACAGCCCTATACATCCTACAATGAGCAGTTCTTC.

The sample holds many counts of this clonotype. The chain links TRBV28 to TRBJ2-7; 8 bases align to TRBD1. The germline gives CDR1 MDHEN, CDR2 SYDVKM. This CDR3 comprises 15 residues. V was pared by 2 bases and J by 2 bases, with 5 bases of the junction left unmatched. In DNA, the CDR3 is TGTGCCAGCAGTTTAGATTCCAGGGGGCCCTACGAGCAGTACTTC. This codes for CASSLDSRGPYEQYF. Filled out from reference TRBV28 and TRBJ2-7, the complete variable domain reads DVKVTQSSRYLVKRTGEKVFLECVQDMDHENMFWYRQDPGLGLRLIYFSYDVKMKEKGDIPEGYSVSREKKERFSLILESASTNQTSMYLCASSLDSRGPYEQYFGPGTRLTVT.